These T cell receptor beta chains were read from a single sample in a study of identifying expanded T cells in peripheral blood. The repertoire was sequenced with immunoSEQ multiplex PCR; TCRdb's copy has only in-frame clones and lacks some. Of around 50,000 clones detected, approximately 89% appear once; the ten largest clones hold 3.6%. Sample: blood. The source of these receptors is a person aged 18 to 69 in good health. Each CDR3 is given with its conserved first and last residue. Each record gives: D gene, clone size, J gene, V gene, CDR3 DNA, CDR3 protein. D genes are given only for firm matches. Rows may omit the clone size; those that give it use once, few, many or a size class.

TRBD1 | once | TRBJ1-1 | TRBV5-1 | TGCGCCAGCAGCCAACGGACAGGGGAAACTGAAGCTTTCTTT | CASSQRTGETEAFF
- | - | TRBJ2-7 | TRBV5-4 | TGTGCCAGCAGCCGGGAAACTACCTACGAGCAGTACTTC | CASSRETTYEQYF
- | once | TRBJ2-1 | TRBV2 | TGTGCCAGCAGTGACTCAGGATACGAGCAGTTCTTC | CASSDSGYEQFF
- | - | TRBJ1-5 | TRBV28 | TGTGCCAGCAGCGTCGCGAGGGCCCAAAGCAATCAGCCCCAGCATTTT | CASSVARAQSNQPQHF
- | - | TRBJ2-1 | TRBV19 | TGTGCCAGTAGTATCCAGGGGTTTGCCTACAATGAGCAGTTCTTC | CASSIQGFAYNEQFF
TRBD1 | - | TRBJ1-4 | TRBV11-1 | TGTGCCAGCAGCCAAGGGACAGGGGAGAGAGAAAAACTGTTTTTT | CASSQGTGEREKLFF
TRBD1 | - | TRBJ1-2 | TRBV28 | TGTGCCAGCAGTTTATTTGTAAAGGGGGCTGACTATGGCTACACCTTC | CASSLFVKGADYGYTF
- | - | TRBJ1-1 | TRBV5-1 | TGCGCCAGCAGCTTGTACGAAGGGGTCACTGAAGCTTTCTTT | CASSLYEGVTEAFF
- | - | TRBJ1-1 | TRBV7-3 | TGTGCCAGCAGCTTAATGGGACCTGGGACTGAAGCTTTCTTT | CASSLMGPGTEAFF
TRBD1 | - | TRBJ2-3 | TRBV6-5 | TGTGCCAGCAGTTACGACAGGGAAGTCGAAAATACGCAGTATTTT | CASSYDREVENTQYF
- | - | TRBJ1-5 | TRBV28 | TGTGCCAGCAGTTTGGGGTACAATCAGCCCCAGCATTTT | CASSLGYNQPQHF
TRBD2 | once | TRBJ2-1 | TRBV18 | TGTGCCAGCTCACCACTAGCGGGAGACTACAATGAGCAGTTCTTC | CASSPLAGDYNEQFF
- | - | TRBJ1-6 | TRBV5-8 | TGTGCCAGCATCCCGTTCAGGGGCCCCTCACCCCTCCACTTT | CASIPFRGPSPLHF
- | once | TRBJ1-1 | TRBV28 | TGTGCCATTATTAGGGCCCGCCCACCATTGAACACTGAAGCTTTCTTT | CAIIRARPPLNTEAFF
- | - | TRBJ1-1 | TRBV29-1 | TGCAGCGTTGAGGGGGATGAGAACACTGAAGCTTTCTTT | CSVEGDENTEAFF
- | - | TRBJ1-4 | TRBV18 | TGTGCCAGCTCACCGACGGGGGGGAATGAAAAACTGTTTTTT | CASSPTGGNEKLFF
- | - | TRBJ1-1 | TRBV6-5 | TGTGCCAGCAGAGGTAAGATGAACACTGAAGCTTTCTTT | CASRGKMNTEAFF
- | - | TRBJ2-7 | TRBV7-2 | TGTGCCAGCAGCTTATGGGACGGAGTAAGGGAGCAGTACTTC | CASSLWDGVREQYF
- | once | TRBJ1-1 | TRBV2 | TGTGCCAGCGGGTACTCCAGGGAAGGTGTCACTGAAGCTTTCTTT | CASGYSREGVTEAFF
- | - | TRBJ2-7 | TRBV7-2 | TGTGCCAGCACCTATAATCTACAAAGCTACGAGCAGTACTTC | CASTYNLQSYEQYF
TRBD2 | - | TRBJ2-7 | TRBV5-4 | TGTGCCAGCAGCTTGGAGCTAGCGGGATCCTACGAGCAGTACTTC | CASSLELAGSYEQYF
TRBD1 | - | TRBJ2-7 | TRBV7-2 | TGTGCCAGCAGCTGGGACAGGGGGTCCTACGAGCAGTACTTC | CASSWDRGSYEQYF
- | - | TRBJ2-7 | TRBV5-1 | TGCGCCAGCAGCTTGGTAGGGGGAGGACCCTACGAGCAGTACTTC | CASSLVGGGPYEQYF
- | - | TRBJ1-3 | TRBV10-3 | TGTGCCAGCGCGTACTCTGGAAACACCATATATTTT | CASAYSGNTIYF
- | - | TRBJ2-3 | TRBV15 | TGTGCCACCAGCAGACCCGACAGGAAGGTCACAGATACGCAGTATTTT | CATSRPDRKVTDTQYF